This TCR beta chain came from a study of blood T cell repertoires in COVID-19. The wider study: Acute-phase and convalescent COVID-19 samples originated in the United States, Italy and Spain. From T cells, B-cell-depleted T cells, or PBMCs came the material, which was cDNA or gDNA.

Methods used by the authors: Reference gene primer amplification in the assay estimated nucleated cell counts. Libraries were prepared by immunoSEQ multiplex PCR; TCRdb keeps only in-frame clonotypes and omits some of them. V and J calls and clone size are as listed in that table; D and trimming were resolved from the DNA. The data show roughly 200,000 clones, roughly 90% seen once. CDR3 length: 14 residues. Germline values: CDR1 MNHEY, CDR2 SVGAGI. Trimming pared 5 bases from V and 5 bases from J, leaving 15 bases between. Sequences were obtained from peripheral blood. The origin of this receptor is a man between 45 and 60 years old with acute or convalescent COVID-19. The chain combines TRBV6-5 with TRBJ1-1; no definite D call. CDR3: CASSPGGRITEAFF. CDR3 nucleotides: TGTGCCAGCAGTCCGGGAGGTAGGATAACTGAAGCTTTCTTT.